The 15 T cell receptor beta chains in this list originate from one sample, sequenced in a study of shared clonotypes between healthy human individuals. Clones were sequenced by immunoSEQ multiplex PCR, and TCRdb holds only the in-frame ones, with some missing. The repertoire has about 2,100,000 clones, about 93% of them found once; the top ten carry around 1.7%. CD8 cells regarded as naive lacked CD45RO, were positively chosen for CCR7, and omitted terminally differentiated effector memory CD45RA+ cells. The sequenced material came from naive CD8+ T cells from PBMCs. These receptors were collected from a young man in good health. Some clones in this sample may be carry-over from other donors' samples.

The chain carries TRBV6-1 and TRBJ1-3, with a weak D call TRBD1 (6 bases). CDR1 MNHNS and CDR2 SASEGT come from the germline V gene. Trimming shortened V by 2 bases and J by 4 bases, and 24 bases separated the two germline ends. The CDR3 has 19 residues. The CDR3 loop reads CASSEFIVAGDDLGNTIYF. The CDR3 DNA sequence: TGTGCCAGCAGTGAATTTATCGTGGCAGGGGATGATCTAGGAAACACCATATATTTT.

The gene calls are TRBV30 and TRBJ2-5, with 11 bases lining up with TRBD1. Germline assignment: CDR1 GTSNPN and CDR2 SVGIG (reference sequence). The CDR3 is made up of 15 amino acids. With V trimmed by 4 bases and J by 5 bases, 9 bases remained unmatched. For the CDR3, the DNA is TGTGCCTGGACCCGGACAGGGGGCATAGTGGAGACCCAGTACTTC. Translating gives CAWTRTGGIVETQYF. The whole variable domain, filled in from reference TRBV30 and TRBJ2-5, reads SQTIHQWPATLVQPVGSPLSLECTVEGTSNPNLYWYRQAAGRGLQLLFYSVGIGQISSEVPQNLSASRPQDRQFILSSKKLLLSDSGFYLCAWTRTGGIVETQYFGPGTRLLVL.

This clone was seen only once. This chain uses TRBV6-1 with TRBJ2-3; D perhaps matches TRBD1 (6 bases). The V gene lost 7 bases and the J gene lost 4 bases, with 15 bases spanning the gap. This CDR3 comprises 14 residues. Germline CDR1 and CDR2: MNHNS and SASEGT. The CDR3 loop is CASTMTGFADTQYF. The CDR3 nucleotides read TGTGCCAGCACCATGACAGGTTTCGCAGATACGCAGTATTTT.

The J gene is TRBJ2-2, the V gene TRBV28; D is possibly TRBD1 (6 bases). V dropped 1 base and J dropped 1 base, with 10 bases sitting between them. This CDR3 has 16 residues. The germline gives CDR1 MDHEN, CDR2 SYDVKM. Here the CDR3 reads CASSLLRTVNTGELFF. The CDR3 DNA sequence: TGTGCCAGCAGTTTATTAAGGACAGTGAACACCGGGGAGCTGTTTTTT.

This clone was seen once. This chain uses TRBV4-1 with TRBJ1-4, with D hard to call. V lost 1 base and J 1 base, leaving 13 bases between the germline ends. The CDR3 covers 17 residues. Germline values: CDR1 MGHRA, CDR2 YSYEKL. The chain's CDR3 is CASSQVVVLLTNEKLFF. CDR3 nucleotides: TGCGCCAGCAGCCAAGTGGTTGTTCTCCTAACTAATGAAAAACTGTTTTTT.

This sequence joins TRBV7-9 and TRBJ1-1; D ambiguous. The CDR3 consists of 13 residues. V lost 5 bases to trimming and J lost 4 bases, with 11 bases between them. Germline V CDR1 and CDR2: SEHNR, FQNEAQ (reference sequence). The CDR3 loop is CASSPRFSTEAFF. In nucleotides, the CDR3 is TGTGCCAGCAGCCCCCGGTTTTCCACTGAAGCTTTCTTT.

The CDR3 sequence is CASSFLGTGEGTEAFF. CDR3 sequence (DNA): TGTGCCAGCAGTTTTCTGGGGACAGGGGAGGGGACTGAAGCTTTCTTT. The chain combines TRBV27 with TRBJ1-1, with TRBD1 matching 10 bases. CDR1 and CDR2 (germline): MNHEY, SMNVEV (reference sequence). This CDR3 has 16 residues. Unmatched junction bases numbered 9, after V lost 3 bases and J lost 5 bases.

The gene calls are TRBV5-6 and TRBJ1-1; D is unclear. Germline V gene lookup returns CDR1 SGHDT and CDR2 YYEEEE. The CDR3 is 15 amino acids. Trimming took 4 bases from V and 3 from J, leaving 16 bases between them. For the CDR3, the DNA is TGTGCCAGCAGCCCGGGCCCCCGGATCCACACTGAAGCTTTCTTT. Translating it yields CASSPGPRIHTEAFF. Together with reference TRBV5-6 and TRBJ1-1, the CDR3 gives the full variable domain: DAGVTQSPTHLIKTRGQQVTLRCSPKSGHDTVSWYQQALGQGPQFIFQYYEEEERQRGNFPDRFSGHQFPNYSSELNVNALLLGDSALYLCASSPGPRIHTEAFFGQGTRLTVV.

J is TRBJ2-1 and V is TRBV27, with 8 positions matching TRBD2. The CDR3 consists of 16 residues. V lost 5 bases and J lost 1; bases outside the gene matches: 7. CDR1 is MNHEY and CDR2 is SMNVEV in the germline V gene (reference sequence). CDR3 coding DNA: TGTGCCAGCAGTCCCGCAGCGGGAGAGTCCTACAATGAGCAGTTCTTC. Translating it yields CASSPAAGESYNEQFF.

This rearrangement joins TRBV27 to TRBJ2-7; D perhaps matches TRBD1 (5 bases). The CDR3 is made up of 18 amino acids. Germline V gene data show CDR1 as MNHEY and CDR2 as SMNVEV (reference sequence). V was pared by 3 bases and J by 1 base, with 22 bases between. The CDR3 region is CASSLTGITGLGSYEQYF. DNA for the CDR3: TGTGCCAGCAGTTTGACGGGCATCACAGGTTTGGGTTCCTACGAGCAGTACTTC.

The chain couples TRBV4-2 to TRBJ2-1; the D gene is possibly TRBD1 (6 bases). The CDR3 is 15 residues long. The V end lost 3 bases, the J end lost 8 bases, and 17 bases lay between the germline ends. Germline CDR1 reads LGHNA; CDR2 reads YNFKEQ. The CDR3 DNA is TGTGCCAGCAGCCAGGCCCCTCAGGGGTCGGATGAGCAGTTCTTC. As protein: CASSQAPQGSDEQFF.

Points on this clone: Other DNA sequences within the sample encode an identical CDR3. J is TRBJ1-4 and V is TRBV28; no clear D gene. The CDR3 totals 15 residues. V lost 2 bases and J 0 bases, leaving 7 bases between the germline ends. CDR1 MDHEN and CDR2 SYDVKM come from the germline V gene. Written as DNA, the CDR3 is TGTGCCAGCAGTTTAGAGGGAGCAACTAATGAAAAACTGTTTTTT. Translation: CASSLEGATNEKLFF.

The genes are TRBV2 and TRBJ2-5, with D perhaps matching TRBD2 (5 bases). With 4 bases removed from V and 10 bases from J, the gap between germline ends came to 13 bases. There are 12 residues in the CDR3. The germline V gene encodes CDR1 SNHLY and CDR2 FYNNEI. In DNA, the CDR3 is TGTGCCAGCAGTGCGACTACGAGGGACCAGTACTTC. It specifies CASSATTRDQYF.

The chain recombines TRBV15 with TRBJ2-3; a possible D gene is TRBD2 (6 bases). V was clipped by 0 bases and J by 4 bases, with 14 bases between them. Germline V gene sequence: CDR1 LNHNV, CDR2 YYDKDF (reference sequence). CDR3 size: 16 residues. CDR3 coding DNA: TGTGCCACCAGCAGAGAACCGGGACTGGTTGCAGATACGCAGTATTTT. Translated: CATSREPGLVADTQYF.

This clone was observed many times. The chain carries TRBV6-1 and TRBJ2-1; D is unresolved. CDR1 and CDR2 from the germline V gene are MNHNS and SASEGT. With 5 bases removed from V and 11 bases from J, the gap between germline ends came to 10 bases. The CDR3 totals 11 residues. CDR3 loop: CASSQDEKQFF. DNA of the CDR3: TGTGCCAGCAGTCAGGACGAAAAGCAGTTCTTC.